This T cell receptor beta chain came from a study of T-cell memory formation after mild COVID-19. Looking at the study overall: TCR clusters mostly belonged to single donors. Study outcomes and limitations: Contracting CD8+ clones were enriched in EMRA, CD4+ mainly in CM and EM. Detection of some responders pre-infection suggested pre-existing cross-reactive memory T cells participated. What remained unconfirmed was the SARS-CoV-2 specificity of second-wave clones peaking on day 37.

The CDR3 is made up of 13 amino acids. The V gene's germline CDR1 is MRHNA and CDR2 SNTAGT. V lost 6 bases to trimming and J lost 9 bases, with 12 bases between them. With regard to this clonotype: Its antigen is still unknown.

MiXCR, applied by TCRdb to the 5' RACE reads, yields one record per CDR3 protein. The table includes roughly 510,000 distinct CDR3 sequences, 15% to 20% detected once. V usage is TRBV6-4 and J usage is TRBJ1-6, with D possibly TRBD1 on 6 matching bases. This TCR came from an adult woman who had mild COVID-19 (a few samples of this study predate the infection). Cell type and time point are not known. Sequencing was done on a sample of PBMCs or a T cell subset sorted from them (not recorded which). The CDR3 reads CASSVTGFSPLHF. DNA for the CDR3: TGTGCCAGCAGCGTTACAGGGTTTTCACCCCTCCACTTT.